The clone carrying this T cell receptor (beta chain) was seen at least ten times. Its antigen is not identified. Researchers took RNA transcripts and amplified the TCR beta CDR3 regions from them. HTBI primers were employed in a first-round RT-PCR of the TCR CDR3. TCRdb used MiXCR to reprocess the multiplex PCR reads, holding one entry per CDR3 protein. The table shows 400,000 or so distinct CDR3 sequences, with about 15% occurring only once. The CDR3 has 15 residues. V lost 3 bases, J lost 0 bases, and 13 bases lay in between. Germline assignment: CDR1 GTSNPN and CDR2 SVGIG (reference sequence). This sample was taken from a study of T cells in Graves' hyperthyroidism and ophthalmopathy. Study-level findings and limits: Blood also carried most thyroid clonotypes expanded above 0.001.

Sequences were obtained from blood. This sequence joins TRBV30 and TRBJ2-3, with a tentative D call TRBD1 (5 bases). The sequence came from a woman in her sixties with Graves' ophthalmopathy. CDR3 protein: CAWSGRRQSTDTQYF. The CDR3 DNA reads as TGTGCCTGGAGCGGCCGTCGACAGAGCACAGATACGCAGTATTTT.